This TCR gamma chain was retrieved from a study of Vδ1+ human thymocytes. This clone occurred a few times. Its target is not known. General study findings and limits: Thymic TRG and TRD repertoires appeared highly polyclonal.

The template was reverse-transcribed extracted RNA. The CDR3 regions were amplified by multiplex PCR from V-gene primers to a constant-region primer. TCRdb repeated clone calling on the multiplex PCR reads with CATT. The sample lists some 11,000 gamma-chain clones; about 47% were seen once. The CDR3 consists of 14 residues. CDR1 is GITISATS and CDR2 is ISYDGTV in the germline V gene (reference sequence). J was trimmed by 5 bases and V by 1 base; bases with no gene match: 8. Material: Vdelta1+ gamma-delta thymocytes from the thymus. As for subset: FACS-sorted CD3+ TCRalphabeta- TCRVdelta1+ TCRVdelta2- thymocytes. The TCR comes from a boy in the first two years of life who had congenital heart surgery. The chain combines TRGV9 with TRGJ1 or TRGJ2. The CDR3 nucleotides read TGTGCCTTGTGGGAGGTCAGGAAGAATTATAAGAAACTCTTT. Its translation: CALWEVRKNYKKLF.